This TCR beta chain was recorded in a study of T cell changes during pregnancy in multiple sclerosis (dated by TCRdb to between 2018 and 2021). About the full investigation: Changes in the T cell repertoire over the course of pregnancy were examined in this study in women with multiple sclerosis.

To note about this clone: Its antigen remains unidentified. The record has no base qualities; no much larger clone is one base away.

Receptor amplification or capture employed the immunoSEQ multiplex PCR assay. TCRdb mirrors the immuneACCESS table, restricted to in-frame sequences. Some clones are absent from its copies; in checked studies, under half trace to an unresolved V gene, and the reason for the others is unknown. This sample comprises about 52,000 clones, 85% to 95% of them detected only once. In total, the top ten clones hold 0.74% of the sample. From the germline V gene, CDR1 is SQVTM and CDR2 is ANQGSEA. CDR3 length: 11 amino acids, cysteine to phenylalanine. Only CDR3 DNA remains: 33 bases, in frame from the first base. Trimming costs V 5 bases and J 7 bases, and their ends lie 11 bases apart.

The chain joins TRBV29-1 to TRBJ1-1; a confident D gene designation cannot be given. The receptor was isolated from a female donor with multiple sclerosis, enrolled in a pregnancy study. The sample here was CD4+ T cells from peripheral blood mononuclear cells, taken in the third trimester of pregnancy. This receptor carries the CDR3 CSVLDIYEAFF. The nucleotide sequence reads TGCAGCGTTCTTGATATCTATGAAGCTTTCTTT.